The T cell receptor (beta chain) described here comes from a study of OX40 agonist ivuxolimab in advanced cancers. Study overall: Patients got intravenous ivuxolimab at 0.01 to 10 mg/kg every 2 weeks.

The assay was immunoSEQ multiplex PCR, and TCRdb's table has in-frame clones only and misses some. This table holds more than 85,000 clones, roughly 83% found once. The CDR3 contains 11 residues. With 3 bases removed from V and 5 bases from J, the gap between germline ends came to 8 bases. CDR1 and CDR2 (germline): DFQATT, SNEGSKA (reference sequence). This clone appeared a few times. The target antigen is unknown. Findings and limits, study-wide: Some patients without response likewise showed low normalized clonal expansion. CD4+ and CD8+ blood T cells expanded clonally by week 6 at 0.1 to 3.0 mg/kg. Researchers report that CD8+ T cells had, on average, more expanded clones than CD4+.

The origin of this receptor is an adult with an advanced solid tumor such as melanoma, head and neck, liver or kidney cancer. The chain uses TRBV20-1 and TRBJ2-7; D is ambiguous. Source: CD4+ or CD8+ T cells sorted from blood, taken in a trial of the OX40 agonist ivuxolimab. CDR3 coding DNA: TGCAGTGCTAGCAGGCCGGACGAGCAGTACTTC. This gives the protein CSASRPDEQYF.